This entry is about one TCR beta chain. Original methodology: Reference gene primer amplification in the assay estimated nucleated cell counts. Only in-frame clones appear in the TCRdb table, and some are missing; sequencing was by immunoSEQ multiplex PCR. Clone size and V and J calls were adopted from that table, with D and trimming inferred from the DNA. The table records about 120,000 clones, about four fifths of them present only once. Germline CDR1 and CDR2: MNHEY and SVGEGT. The CDR3 runs to 19 residues. V dropped 2 bases and J dropped 2; count of bases not matched to a gene: 13. This entry belongs to a study of blood T cell repertoires in COVID-19. Study-wide context: The cDNA or gDNA used as material had been derived from T cells, B-cell-depleted T cells, or PBMCs.

Sequencing was performed on peripheral blood. The source of this sequence is a woman between 65 and 79 years old with acute or convalescent COVID-19. The chain employs TRBV6-2 or TRBV6-3 and TRBJ1-5; TRBD1 matches 9 bases. DNA of the CDR3: TGTGCCAGCAGTTACGGGGGACAGGGTAAGGCCTTCGGCAATCAGCCCCAGCATTTT. Translating gives CASSYGGQGKAFGNQPQHF.